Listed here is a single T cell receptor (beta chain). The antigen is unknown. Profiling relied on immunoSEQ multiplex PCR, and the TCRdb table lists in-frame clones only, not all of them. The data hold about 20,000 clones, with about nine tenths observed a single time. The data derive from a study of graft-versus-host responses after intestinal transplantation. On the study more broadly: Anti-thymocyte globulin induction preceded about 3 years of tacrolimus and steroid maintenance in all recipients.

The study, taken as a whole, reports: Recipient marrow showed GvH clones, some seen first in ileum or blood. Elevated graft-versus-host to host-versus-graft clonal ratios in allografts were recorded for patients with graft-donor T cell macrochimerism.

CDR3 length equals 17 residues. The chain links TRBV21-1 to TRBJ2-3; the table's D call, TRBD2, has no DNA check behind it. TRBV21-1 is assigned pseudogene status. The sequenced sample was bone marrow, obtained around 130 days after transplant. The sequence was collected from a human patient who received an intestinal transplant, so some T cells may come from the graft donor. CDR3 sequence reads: CASSKEERRESTDTQYF. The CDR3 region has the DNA TGTGCCAGCAGCAAAGAAGAAAGGCGGGAGAGCACAGATACGCAGTATTTT.